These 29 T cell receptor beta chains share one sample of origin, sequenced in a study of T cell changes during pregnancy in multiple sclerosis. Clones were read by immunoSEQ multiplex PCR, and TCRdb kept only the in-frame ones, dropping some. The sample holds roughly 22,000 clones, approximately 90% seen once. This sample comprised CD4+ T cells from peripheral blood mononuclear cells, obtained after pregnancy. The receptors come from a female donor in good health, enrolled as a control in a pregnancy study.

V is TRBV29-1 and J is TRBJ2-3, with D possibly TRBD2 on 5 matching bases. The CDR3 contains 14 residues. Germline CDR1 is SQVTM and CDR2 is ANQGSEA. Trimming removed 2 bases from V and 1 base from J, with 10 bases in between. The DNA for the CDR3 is TGCAGCGTTGAACGAGGGATAGGCACAGATACGCAGTATTTT. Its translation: CSVERGIGTDTQYF.

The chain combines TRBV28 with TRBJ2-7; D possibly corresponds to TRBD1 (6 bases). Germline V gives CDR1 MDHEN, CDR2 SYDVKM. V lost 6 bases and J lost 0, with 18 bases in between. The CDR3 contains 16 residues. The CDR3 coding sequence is TGTGCCAGCAGGACTGGTGGGACACCGAGCTCCTACGAGCAGTACTTC. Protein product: CASRTGGTPSSYEQYF.

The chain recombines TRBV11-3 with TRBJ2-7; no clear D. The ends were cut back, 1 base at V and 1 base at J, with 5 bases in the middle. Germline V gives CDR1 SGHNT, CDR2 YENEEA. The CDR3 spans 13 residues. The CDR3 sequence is CASSLAHSYEQYF. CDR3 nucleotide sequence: TGTGCCAGCAGCTTAGCCCATTCCTACGAGCAGTACTTC.

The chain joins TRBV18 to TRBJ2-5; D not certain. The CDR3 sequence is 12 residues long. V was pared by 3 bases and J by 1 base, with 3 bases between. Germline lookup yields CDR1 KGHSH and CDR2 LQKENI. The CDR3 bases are TGTGCCAGCTCACCCAGCCAAGAGACCCAGTACTTC. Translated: CASSPSQETQYF.

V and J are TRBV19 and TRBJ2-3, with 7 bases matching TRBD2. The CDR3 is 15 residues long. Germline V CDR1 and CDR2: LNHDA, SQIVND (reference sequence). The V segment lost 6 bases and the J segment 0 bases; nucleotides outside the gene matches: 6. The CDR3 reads CASSRGGASTDTQYF. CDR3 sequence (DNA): TGTGCCAGTAGCCGCGGGGGAGCGAGCACAGATACGCAGTATTTT.

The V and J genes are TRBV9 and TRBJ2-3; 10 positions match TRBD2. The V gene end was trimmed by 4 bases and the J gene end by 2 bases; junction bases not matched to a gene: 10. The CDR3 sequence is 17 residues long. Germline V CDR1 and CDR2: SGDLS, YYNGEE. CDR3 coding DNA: TGTGCCAGCAGCTTCTTCTCTAGCGGGGGTCCCACAGATACGCAGTATTTT. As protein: CASSFFSSGGPTDTQYF.

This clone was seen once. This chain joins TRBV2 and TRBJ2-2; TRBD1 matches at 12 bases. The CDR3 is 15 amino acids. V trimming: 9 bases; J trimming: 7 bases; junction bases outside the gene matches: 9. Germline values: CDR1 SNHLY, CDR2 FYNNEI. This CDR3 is CASWGGQGASGELFF. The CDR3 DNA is TGTGCCAGTTGGGGGGGACAGGGGGCGAGCGGGGAGCTGTTTTTT.

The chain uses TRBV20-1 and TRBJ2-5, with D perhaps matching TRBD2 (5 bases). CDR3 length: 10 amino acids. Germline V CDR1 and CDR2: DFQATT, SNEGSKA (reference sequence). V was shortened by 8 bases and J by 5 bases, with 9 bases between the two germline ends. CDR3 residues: CSLWRETQYF. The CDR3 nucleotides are TGCAGTCTTTGGAGGGAGACCCAGTACTTC.

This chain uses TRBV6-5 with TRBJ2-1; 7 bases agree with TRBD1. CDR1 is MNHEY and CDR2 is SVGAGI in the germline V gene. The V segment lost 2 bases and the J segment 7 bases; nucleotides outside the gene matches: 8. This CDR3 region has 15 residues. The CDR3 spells CASSYRAGTVNEQFF. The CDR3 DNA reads TGTGCCAGCAGTTACCGTGCCGGGACAGTTAATGAGCAGTTCTTC.

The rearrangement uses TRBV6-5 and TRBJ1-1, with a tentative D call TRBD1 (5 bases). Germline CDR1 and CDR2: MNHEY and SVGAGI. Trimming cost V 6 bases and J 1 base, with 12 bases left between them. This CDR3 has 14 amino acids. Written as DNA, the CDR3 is TGTGCCAGCAGGGGACTTGGAGAGAACACTGAAGCTTTCTTT. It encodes CASRGLGENTEAFF.

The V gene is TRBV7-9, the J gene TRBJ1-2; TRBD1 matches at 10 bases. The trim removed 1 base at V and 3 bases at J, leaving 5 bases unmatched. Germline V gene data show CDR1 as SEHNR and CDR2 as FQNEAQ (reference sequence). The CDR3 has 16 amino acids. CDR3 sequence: CASSLGQGALDYGYTF. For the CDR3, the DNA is TGTGCCAGCAGCTTAGGACAGGGGGCGCTAGACTATGGCTACACCTTC.

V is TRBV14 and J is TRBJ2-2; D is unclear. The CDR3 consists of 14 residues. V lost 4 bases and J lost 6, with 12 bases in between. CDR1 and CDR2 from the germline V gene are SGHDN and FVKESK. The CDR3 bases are TGTGCCAGCAGCCCGCTTCAGTTTTCCGGGGAGCTGTTTTTT. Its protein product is CASSPLQFSGELFF.

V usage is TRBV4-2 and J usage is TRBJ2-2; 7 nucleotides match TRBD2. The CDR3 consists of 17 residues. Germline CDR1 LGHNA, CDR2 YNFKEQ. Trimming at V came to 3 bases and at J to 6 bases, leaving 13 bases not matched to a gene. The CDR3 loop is CASSQYTSVGGAGELFF. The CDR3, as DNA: TGTGCCAGCAGCCAGTACACTAGCGTGGGCGGGGCCGGGGAGCTGTTTTTT.

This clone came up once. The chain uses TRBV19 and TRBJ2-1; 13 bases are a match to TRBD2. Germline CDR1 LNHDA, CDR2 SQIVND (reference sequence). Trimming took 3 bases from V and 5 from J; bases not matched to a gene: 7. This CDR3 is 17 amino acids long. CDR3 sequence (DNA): TGTGCCAGTAGTATGGATAGCGGACTAGCGGGAGACAATGAGCAGTTCTTC. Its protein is CASSMDSGLAGDNEQFF.

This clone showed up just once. The CDR3 sequence is CASSPYPGQQYGYTF. The CDR3 region has the DNA TGTGCCAGCAGCCCCTACCCGGGACAGCAGTATGGCTACACCTTC. This chain connects TRBV7-8 to TRBJ1-2; 7 nucleotides align to TRBD1. The CDR3 runs to 15 residues. CDR1 is SGHVS and CDR2 is FQNEAQ in the germline V gene. Unmatched junction bases numbered 11, after V lost 5 bases and J lost 5 bases.

The DNA for the CDR3 is TGCGCCAGCAGAACCGGGGGGGGAGAGACCCAGTACTTC. It encodes CASRTGGGETQYF. The rearrangement joins TRBV5-1 to TRBJ2-5, with TRBD2 matching 8 bases. With V trimmed by 5 bases and J by 4 bases, 4 bases remained unmatched. CDR1 and CDR2 from the germline V gene are SGHRS and YFSETQ. The CDR3 is 13 amino acids.

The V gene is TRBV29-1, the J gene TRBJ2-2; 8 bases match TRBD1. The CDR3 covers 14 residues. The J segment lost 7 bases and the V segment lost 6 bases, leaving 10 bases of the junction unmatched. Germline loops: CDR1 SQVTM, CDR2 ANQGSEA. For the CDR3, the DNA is TGCAGCGTCCAACCTCAGGGGGCGATCGGGGAGCTGTTTTTT. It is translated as CSVQPQGAIGELFF.

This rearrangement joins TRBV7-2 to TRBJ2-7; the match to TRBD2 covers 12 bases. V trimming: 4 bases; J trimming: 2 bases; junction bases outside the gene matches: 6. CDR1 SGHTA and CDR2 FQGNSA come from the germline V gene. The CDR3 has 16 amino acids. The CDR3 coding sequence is TGTGCCAGCAGCTCGCTGTGGACTAGCGGGGCCTACGAGCAGTACTTC. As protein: CASSSLWTSGAYEQYF. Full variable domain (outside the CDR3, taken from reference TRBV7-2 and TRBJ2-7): GAGVSQSPSNKVTEKGKDVELRCDPISGHTALYWYRQSLGQGLEFLIYFQGNSAPDKSGLPSDRFSAERTGGSVSTLTIQRTQQEDSAVYLCASSSLWTSGAYEQYFGPGTRLTVT.

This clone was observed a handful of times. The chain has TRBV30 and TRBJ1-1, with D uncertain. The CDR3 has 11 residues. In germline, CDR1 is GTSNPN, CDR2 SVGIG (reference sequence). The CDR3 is CGFSRRTEAFF. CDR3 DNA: TGTGGTTTCAGCCGGAGGACTGAAGCTTTCTTT.

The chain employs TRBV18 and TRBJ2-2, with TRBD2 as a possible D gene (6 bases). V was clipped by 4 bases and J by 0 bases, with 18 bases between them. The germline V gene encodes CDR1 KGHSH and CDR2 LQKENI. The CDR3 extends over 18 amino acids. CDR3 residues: CASSRTVASASNTGELFF. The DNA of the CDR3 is TGTGCCAGCTCACGGACTGTCGCTAGCGCCTCGAACACCGGGGAGCTGTTTTTT.

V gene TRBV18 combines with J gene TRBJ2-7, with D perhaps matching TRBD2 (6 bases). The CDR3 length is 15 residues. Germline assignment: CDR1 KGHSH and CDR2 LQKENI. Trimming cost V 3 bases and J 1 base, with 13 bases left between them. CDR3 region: CASSPQRAISYEQYF. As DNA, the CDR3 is TGTGCCAGCTCACCCCAGCGGGCGATTTCCTACGAGCAGTACTTC.

CDR3 bases: TGTGCCAGCCTCCCCGGGACTAGGTCATCCGGTGAGCAGTTCTTC. Translated, it gives CASLPGTRSSGEQFF. The V and J genes are TRBV2 and TRBJ2-1; 8 positions match TRBD2. The trim removed 8 bases at V and 9 bases at J, leaving 15 bases unmatched. Germline CDR1 reads SNHLY; CDR2 reads FYNNEI. This CDR3 is built from 15 residues.

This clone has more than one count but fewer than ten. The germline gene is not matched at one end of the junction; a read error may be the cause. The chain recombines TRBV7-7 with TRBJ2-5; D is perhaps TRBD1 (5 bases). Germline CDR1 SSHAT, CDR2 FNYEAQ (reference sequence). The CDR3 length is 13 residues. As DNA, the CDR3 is TGTGCTAGCAGCTCATCCCAGGGCGAGACCCAGTACTTC. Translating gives CASSSSQGETQYF.

The CDR3 loop reads CASSPVQGLSTEAFF. The CDR3 DNA reads as TGTGCCAGCAGCCCCGTACAGGGGTTAAGCACTGAAGCTTTCTTT. V and J are TRBV6-6 and TRBJ1-1, with 7 bases matching TRBD1. Trimming removed 6 bases from V and 4 bases from J; junction bases left unmatched: 11. The CDR3 runs 15 residues. In germline, CDR1 is MNHNY, CDR2 SVGAGI (reference sequence).

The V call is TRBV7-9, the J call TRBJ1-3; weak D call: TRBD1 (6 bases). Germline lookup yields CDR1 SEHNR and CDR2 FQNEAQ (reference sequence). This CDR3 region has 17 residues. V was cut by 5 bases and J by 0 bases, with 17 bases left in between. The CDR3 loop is CASSTSYDRYSGNTIYF. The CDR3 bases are TGTGCCAGCAGCACAAGCTACGACAGGTACTCTGGAAACACCATATATTTT.

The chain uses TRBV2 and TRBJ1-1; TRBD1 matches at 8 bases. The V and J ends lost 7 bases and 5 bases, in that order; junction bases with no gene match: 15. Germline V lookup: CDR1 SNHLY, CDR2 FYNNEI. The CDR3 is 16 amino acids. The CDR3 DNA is TGTGCCAGCATAAGAGGAAGGACAGGGAGGGGAACTGAAGCTTTCTTT. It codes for CASIRGRTGRGTEAFF.

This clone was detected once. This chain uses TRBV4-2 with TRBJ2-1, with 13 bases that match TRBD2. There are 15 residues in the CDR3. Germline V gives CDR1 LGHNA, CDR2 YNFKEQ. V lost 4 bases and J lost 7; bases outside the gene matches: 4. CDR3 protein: CASSPLGLAGNEQFF. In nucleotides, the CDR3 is TGTGCCAGCAGCCCTCTGGGACTAGCGGGGAATGAGCAGTTCTTC.

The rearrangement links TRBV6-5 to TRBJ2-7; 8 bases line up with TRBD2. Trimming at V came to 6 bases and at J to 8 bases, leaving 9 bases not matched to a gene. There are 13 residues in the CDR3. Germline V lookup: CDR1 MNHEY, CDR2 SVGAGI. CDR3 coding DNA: TGTGCCAGCAGCAAACGGGGGGGCAGTCAGCAGTACTTC. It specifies CASSKRGGSQQYF.

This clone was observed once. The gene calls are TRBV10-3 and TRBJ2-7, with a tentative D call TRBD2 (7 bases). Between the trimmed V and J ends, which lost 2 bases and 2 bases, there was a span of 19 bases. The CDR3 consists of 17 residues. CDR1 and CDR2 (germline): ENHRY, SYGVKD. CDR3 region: CAISEGSGGGHTYEQYF. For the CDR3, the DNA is TGTGCCATCAGTGAGGGCAGTGGCGGGGGCCATACCTACGAGCAGTACTTC.